These T cell receptor beta chains were read from a single sample in a study of blood T cell repertoires in COVID-19. Clones were sequenced by immunoSEQ multiplex PCR, and TCRdb holds only the in-frame ones, with some missing. The table has about 360,000 clones, nearly 90% seen once. The specimen sequenced was PBMCs or T cells enriched from blood (not recorded which). Receptors were obtained from a woman between 35 and 50 years old with acute COVID-19. The CDR3 runs from the conserved cysteine through the conserved F or W. Each record gives: D gene, V gene, J gene, clone size, CDR3 protein, CDR3 DNA. D genes are given only for firm matches. Only part of the rows carry a size: once, few, many, or a class if the clone is expanded.

D: .
V: TRBV19
J: TRBJ1-6
size: .
CDR3: CASRTGQNFNSPLHF
DNA: TGTGCCAGTCGAACCGGACAGAACTTTAATTCACCCCTCCACTTT

D: TRBD1
V: TRBV29-1
J: TRBJ2-1
size: .
CDR3: CSVERGRVYNEQFF
DNA: TGCAGCGTTGAAAGGGGGCGCGTATACAATGAGCAGTTCTTC

D: .
V: TRBV18
J: TRBJ2-1
size: .
CDR3: CASSQGGYNEQFF
DNA: TGTGCCAGCTCACAAGGGGGATACAATGAGCAGTTCTTC

D: TRBD1
V: TRBV5-5
J: TRBJ1-3
size: .
CDR3: CASSWGQGAGNTIYF
DNA: TGTGCCAGCAGCTGGGGACAGGGTGCCGGAAACACCATATATTTT

D: TRBD1
V: TRBV5-1
J: TRBJ1-5
size: .
CDR3: CASSQVRQGIRHF
DNA: TGCGCCAGCAGCCAGGTTAGACAGGGGATAAGGCATTTT

D: TRBD1
V: TRBV7-9
J: TRBJ2-5
size: .
CDR3: CASSLPGTGGGETQYF
DNA: TGTGCCAGCAGCTTGCCAGGGACAGGAGGAGGAGAGACCCAGTACTTC

D: .
V: TRBV5-1
J: TRBJ1-5
size: .
CDR3: CASSLRGDQPQHF
DNA: TGCGCCAGCAGCTTAAGGGGTGATCAGCCCCAGCATTTT

D: .
V: TRBV12-3/TRBV12-4
J: TRBJ1-2
size: .
CDR3: CASSLDSFYGYTF
DNA: TGTGCCAGCAGTTTAGACAGTTTCTATGGCTACACCTTC

D: .
V: TRBV19
J: TRBJ2-7
size: .
CDR3: CASSIVVIQGGAYEQYF
DNA: TGTGCCAGTAGTATAGTGGTCATTCAGGGTGGAGCCTACGAGCAGTACTTC

D: .
V: TRBV11-3
J: TRBJ2-2
size: .
CDR3: CASSSRSAGELFF
DNA: TGTGCCAGCAGCTCAAGGAGCGCCGGGGAGCTGTTTTTT

D: .
V: TRBV7-9
J: TRBJ1-2
size: .
CDR3: CASSSSVHYGYTF
DNA: TGTGCCAGCAGCTCATCGGTCCACTATGGCTACACCTTC

D: TRBD1
V: TRBV7-2
J: TRBJ1-1
size: .
CDR3: CASSSDRGGLAAFF
DNA: TGTGCCAGCAGTTCGGACAGGGGGGGCCTCGCAGCTTTCTTT

D: TRBD1
V: TRBV5-4
J: TRBJ2-3
size: .
CDR3: CASYQQGQGTTDTQYF
DNA: TGTGCCAGCTACCAACAGGGGCAGGGAACCACAGATACGCAGTATTTT

D: TRBD2
V: TRBV5-4
J: TRBJ2-7
size: .
CDR3: CATSRPSGGSYEQYF
DNA: TGTGCCACTTCCCGACCTAGCGGGGGGTCCTACGAGCAGTACTTC

D: .
V: TRBV7-9
J: TRBJ1-2
size: .
CDR3: CASSLDTSPFYGYTF
DNA: TGTGCCAGCAGCTTAGACACTAGCCCCTTCTATGGCTACACCTTC

D: .
V: TRBV24-1
J: TRBJ1-1
size: few
CDR3: CATSCRQTGVLNTEAFF
DNA: TGTGCCACCAGCTGCCGACAGACAGGAGTCCTGAACACTGAAGCTTTCTTT

D: .
V: TRBV25-1
J: TRBJ2-2
size: .
CDR3: CASSDPRRGRELFF
DNA: TGTGCCAGCAGTGACCCGAGACGGGGAAGGGAGCTGTTTTTT

D: TRBD2
V: TRBV4-2
J: TRBJ2-5
size: .
CDR3: CASSSSGGPEETQYF
DNA: TGTGCCAGCAGCTCTAGCGGGGGGCCAGAAGAGACCCAGTACTTC

D: .
V: TRBV5-4
J: TRBJ1-4
size: .
CDR3: CASSSDQVEKLFF
DNA: TGTGCCAGCAGCTCAGATCAGGTTGAAAAACTGTTTTTT

D: TRBD1
V: TRBV18
J: TRBJ2-7
size: .
CDR3: CASSPGAGTGGSYEQYF
DNA: TGTGCCAGCTCACCGGGGGCCGGGACAGGGGGCTCCTACGAGCAGTACTTC

D: TRBD1
V: TRBV24-1
J: TRBJ1-1
size: .
CDR3: CATRDSSNTEAFF
DNA: TGTGCCACAAGGGACAGTAGTAACACTGAAGCTTTCTTT

D: TRBD1
V: TRBV30
J: TRBJ1-6
size: .
CDR3: CAWTGTAYNSPLHF
DNA: TGTGCCTGGACCGGGACAGCCTATAATTCACCCCTCCACTTT

D: .
V: TRBV4-1
J: TRBJ2-5
size: .
CDR3: CASSQTGLRKETQYF
DNA: TGCGCCAGCAGCCAAACGGGGTTGAGGAAAGAGACCCAGTACTTC

D: TRBD1
V: TRBV11-2
J: TRBJ2-7
size: .
CDR3: CASSLAGTGFEEQYF
DNA: TGTGCCAGCAGCTTAGCGGGGACAGGGTTTGAAGAGCAGTACTTC

D: .
V: TRBV19
J: TRBJ1-5
size: .
CDR3: CASSGSNQPQHF
DNA: TGTGCCAGTTCCGGGAGCAATCAGCCCCAGCATTTT

D: .
V: TRBV23-1
J: TRBJ1-5
size: few
CDR3: CASSHQGCQPQHF
DNA: TGCGCCAGCAGTCATCAGGGGTGCCAGCCCCAGCATTTT

D: TRBD1
V: TRBV30
J: TRBJ1-6
size: .
CDR3: CAWSPGQGVRSPLHF
DNA: TGTGCCTGGAGCCCGGGACAGGGGGTTAGGTCACCCCTCCACTTT

D: .
V: TRBV19
J: TRBJ2-2
size: .
CDR3: CASSTGQNTGELFF
DNA: TGTGCCAGTAGTACGGGACAGAACACCGGGGAGCTGTTTTTT

D: .
V: TRBV4-1
J: TRBJ2-3
size: few
CDR3: CASSQADSHVDTQYF
DNA: TGCGCCAGCAGCCAAGCGGACAGTCATGTAGATACGCAGTATTTT

D: .
V: TRBV11-2
J: TRBJ1-2
size: few
CDR3: CASSLESWQVRGYTF
DNA: TGTGCCAGCAGCTTAGAGTCTTGGCAGGTCCGTGGCTACACCTTC

D: .
V: TRBV2
J: TRBJ1-6
size: .
CDR3: CASSEAPWEPLHF
DNA: TGTGCCAGCAGTGAAGCACCCTGGGAGCCCCTCCACTTT

D: .
V: TRBV6-5
J: TRBJ1-5
size: .
CDR3: CASSNEGVGNQPQHF
DNA: TGTGCCAGCAGTAACGAGGGGGTCGGCAATCAGCCCCAGCATTTT

D: .
V: TRBV12-3/TRBV12-4
J: TRBJ1-3
size: .
CDR3: CASTLFGNTIYF
DNA: TGTGCCAGCACTCTTTTTGGAAACACCATATATTTT

D: .
V: TRBV14
J: TRBJ1-3
size: .
CDR3: CASSQEVQGRGNTIYF
DNA: TGTGCCAGCAGCCAAGAAGTACAGGGAAGGGGAAACACCATATATTTT

D: .
V: TRBV4-2
J: TRBJ1-2
size: once
CDR3: CASSQDFYSQENTF
DNA: TGTGCCAGCAGCCAAGATTTCTATTCCCAGGAAAACACCTTC

D: TRBD1
V: TRBV19
J: TRBJ2-7
size: .
CDR3: CASSRTGPYEQYF
DNA: TGTGCCAGTAGCCGGACAGGGCCCTACGAGCAGTACTTC

D: .
V: TRBV7-2
J: TRBJ1-2
size: .
CDR3: CASSLVGVEGGYTF
DNA: TGTGCCAGCAGCTTAGTTGGGGTCGAGGGTGGCTACACCTTC

D: TRBD2
V: TRBV19
J: TRBJ2-5
size: .
CDR3: CASSIDERGGQETQYF
DNA: TGTGCCAGTAGTATAGATGAGCGGGGGGGCCAAGAGACCCAGTACTTC

D: TRBD1
V: TRBV19
J: TRBJ1-4
size: .
CDR3: CASRDRGTGVEKLFF
DNA: TGTGCCAGTAGAGACCGCGGGACAGGGGTCGAAAAACTGTTTTTT

D: .
V: TRBV5-1
J: TRBJ2-7
size: .
CDR3: CASSSRASYEQYF
DNA: TGCGCCAGCAGCTCGAGGGCCTCCTACGAGCAGTACTTC

D: .
V: TRBV6-5
J: TRBJ1-2
size: .
CDR3: CASRTGPRNYGYTF
DNA: TGTGCCAGCAGAACAGGGCCCCGTAACTATGGCTACACCTTC